A single sample gave rise to the 12 T cell receptor beta chains below, sequenced in a study of neurological immune-mediated disorders. TCRdb re-derived calls from the 5' RACE reads in MiXCR, one entry per CDR3 protein. Of tens of thousands of distinct CDR3 sequences listed, 5.8% are singletons. Stated time point: longitudinal time-point 2. Sequencing used PBMCs. These receptors were collected from a woman aged 60-75 years with multiple sclerosis.

This clonotype has at least ten counts. V gene TRBV7-6 combines with J gene TRBJ1-5; D gene uncertain. The germline gives CDR1 SGHVS, CDR2 FNYEAQ. This CDR3 contains 13 residues. Trimming pared 1 base from V and 11 bases from J, leaving 12 bases between. The CDR3 sequence: CASSLGPEQTQHF. Here the CDR3 DNA reads TGTGCCAGCAGCTTAGGTCCGGAACAAACCCAGCATTTT.

This clonotype showed up many times. The V and J genes are TRBV12-3 or TRBV12-4 and TRBJ2-1; D perhaps matches TRBD1 (6 bases). Deletions cut 2 bases from V and 9 bases from J, with 11 bases between. The CDR3 has 13 amino acids. The CDR3 region has the DNA TGTGCCAGCAGTTTAATTGGGGGCGGTGAGCAGTTCTTC. Amino acid sequence: CASSLIGGGEQFF.

This clonotype was counted ten times or more. This chain connects TRBV4-1 to TRBJ1-1, with a tentative D call TRBD1 (5 bases). Looked up from germline, CDR1 is MGHRA and CDR2 is YSYEKL. CDR3 length equals 16 residues. Trimming removed 3 bases at V and 2 bases at J, with 16 bases between. The CDR3 DNA reads TGCGCCAGCAGCCAGGCCCCGGGGCAGGGAAACACTGAAGCTTTCTTT. Amino acid sequence: CASSQAPGQGNTEAFF.

In its sample, this clonotype was seen many times. The chain has TRBV5-6 and TRBJ2-5, with 8 bases that match TRBD2. Germline values: CDR1 SGHDT, CDR2 YYEEEE. V shed 7 bases and J 5 bases; nucleotides not matched to a gene: 13. This CDR3 region has 15 residues. The CDR3 DNA reads TGTGCCAGCCATCAAACGGGGGGGAGGCGGGAGACCCAGTACTTC. This codes for CASHQTGGRRETQYF.

This rearrangement joins TRBV5-8 to TRBJ1-5; D unclear. This CDR3 is 15 amino acids long. The germline V and J ends were trimmed by 7 bases and 4 bases, with 18 bases remaining between them. Germline-derived CDR1 and CDR2 are SGHTS and YDEGEE. CDR3 DNA: TGTGCCAGCTCAGAGGGTCAGGTGACTAATCAGCCCCAGCATTTT. It is translated as CASSEGQVTNQPQHF.

CDR3 sequence reads: CASSRTDGNSPLHF. The CDR3 bases are TGTGCCAGCAGCCGGACAGACGGAAATTCACCCCTCCACTTT. The J gene is TRBJ1-6, the V gene TRBV7-9, with TRBD1 as a possible D gene (6 bases). Trimming removed 5 bases from V and 7 bases from J, with 12 bases in between. Germline CDR1 and CDR2: SEHNR and FQNEAQ (reference sequence). The CDR3 is made up of 14 amino acids.

This clonotype was detected many times. The chain employs TRBV29-1 and TRBJ2-3; D unresolved. The CDR3 totals 13 residues. Germline V gene sequence: CDR1 SQVTM, CDR2 ANQGSEA. The germline V and J ends were trimmed by 4 bases and 2 bases, with 10 bases remaining between them. CDR3 loop: CSVVIYPTDTQYF. CDR3 sequence (DNA): TGCAGCGTTGTTATCTACCCCACAGATACGCAGTATTTT.

This clonotype was seen repeatedly, ten times or more. The chain carries TRBV10-3 and TRBJ2-7; the D gene could be TRBD1 or TRBD2 (5 bases each). The CDR3 extends over 14 amino acids. V was cut by 2 bases and J by 6 bases, with 14 bases left in between. The germline V gene encodes CDR1 ENHRY and CDR2 SYGVKD. The CDR3 protein is CAISEILGRGEQYF. CDR3 DNA sequence: TGTGCCATCAGTGAGATCCTGGGACGCGGCGAGCAGTACTTC.

This clonotype was detected many times. The chain joins TRBV9 to TRBJ2-1; 8 bases are a match to TRBD2. The CDR3 is 17 residues long. The V and J ends lost 0 bases and 7 bases, in that order; junction bases with no gene match: 12. Germline lookup yields CDR1 SGDLS and CDR2 YYNGEE. The CDR3 bases are TGTGCCAGCAGCGTAGATCCGCAGCGGGGGTTAAAAAATGAGCAGTTCTTC. Translation: CASSVDPQRGLKNEQFF.

This clonotype was found many times. The genes are TRBV11-2 and TRBJ2-3; maybe TRBD1 (6 bases). Germline CDR1 reads SGHAT; CDR2 reads FQNNGV. V was shortened by 5 bases and J by 6 bases, with 18 bases between the two germline ends. This CDR3 is 15 amino acids long. The CDR3 loop is CASSGADQGRDTQYF. Here the CDR3 DNA reads TGTGCCAGCAGCGGTGCGGATCAGGGGCGGGATACGCAGTATTTT.

The V and J genes are TRBV5-1 and TRBJ2-5, with D perhaps TRBD2 (6 bases). The CDR3 has 14 residues. CDR1 and CDR2 (germline): SGHRS, YFSETQ. V was clipped by 4 bases and J by 3 bases, with 13 bases between them. The CDR3 nucleotides read TGCGCCAGCAGCCCGCGGTCGGGAGAAGAGACCCAGTACTTC. Encoded protein: CASSPRSGEETQYF. Together with reference TRBV5-1 and TRBJ2-5, the CDR3 gives the full variable domain: KAGVTQTPRYLIKTRGQQVTLSCSPISGHRSVSWYQQTPGQGLQFLFEYFSETQRNKGNFPGRFSGRQFSNSRSEMNVSTLELGDSALYLCASSPRSGEETQYFGPGTRLLVL.

This clonotype has at least ten counts. The chain recombines TRBV29-1 with TRBJ2-3; the D gene is possibly TRBD1 (6 bases). The germline gives CDR1 SQVTM, CDR2 ANQGSEA. The CDR3 totals 14 residues. The V end lost 4 bases, the J end lost 0 bases, and 11 bases lay between the germline ends. In nucleotides, the CDR3 is TGCAGCGTTGTACCAGGGGCCAGCACAGATACGCAGTATTTT. It encodes CSVVPGASTDTQYF.